The 27 T cell receptor beta chains below come from one sample, sequenced in a study of long-term antiretroviral therapy in people with HIV. Survey-level immunoSEQ v3.0 assays were run. TCRdb's copy holds only in-frame clones and misses some; the assay was immunoSEQ multiplex PCR. The sample includes around 26,000 clones, 70% to 80% seen only once; the top ten take 9% to 10%. Sequencing was performed on unsorted PBMCs, taken 1.2 years after starting antiretroviral therapy. These receptors were taken from a woman aged 40-49 years with HIV.

The chain is built from TRBV6-5 and TRBJ1-2, with a tentative D call TRBD1 (6 bases). The germline V gene has CDR1 MNHEY and CDR2 SVGAGI. V was cut by 2 bases and J by 1 base, with 11 bases left in between. There are 15 residues in the CDR3. CDR3 sequence reads: CASSYGDTRNYGYTF. In nucleotides, the CDR3 is TGTGCCAGCAGTTACGGGGACACGCGTAACTATGGCTACACCTTC.

V is TRBV5-6 and J is TRBJ1-4; 8 bases are shared with TRBD1. The V gene's germline CDR1 is SGHDT and CDR2 YYEEEE. Unmatched junction bases numbered 7, after V lost 4 bases and J lost 11 bases. CDR3 size: 13 residues. DNA for the CDR3: TGTGCCAGCAGCACCGACAGGGGAGAGAAACTGTTTTTT. Translating it yields CASSTDRGEKLFF. Full variable domain (rest looked up from reference TRBV5-6 and TRBJ1-4): DAGVTQSPTHLIKTRGQQVTLRCSPKSGHDTVSWYQQALGQGPQFIFQYYEEEERQRGNFPDRFSGHQFPNYSSELNVNALLLGDSALYLCASSTDRGEKLFFGSGTQLSVL.

The chain uses TRBV9 and TRBJ2-7; D unclear. V was pared by 0 bases and J by 2 bases, with 9 bases between. Germline V gene sequence: CDR1 SGDLS, CDR2 YYNGEE. The CDR3 covers 14 residues. The DNA for the CDR3 is TGTGCCAGCAGCGTAGCTGGGCAGACCTACGAGCAGTACTTC. Translated: CASSVAGQTYEQYF.

The V call is TRBV4-1, the J call TRBJ1-1, with D perhaps matching TRBD1 (5 bases). Germline V CDR1 and CDR2: MGHRA, YSYEKL. This CDR3 is built from 15 residues. The V and J ends lost 2 bases and 1 base respectively, with 11 bases between them. The chain's CDR3 is CASSQITGGNTEAFF. CDR3 DNA: TGCGCCAGCAGCCAAATCACAGGCGGGAACACTGAAGCTTTCTTT.

This clone was counted once. This chain joins TRBV6-1 and TRBJ2-1, with D tentatively TRBD1 (6 bases). Germline loops: CDR1 MNHNS, CDR2 SASEGT. The CDR3 consists of 15 residues. Trimming removed 5 bases from V and 0 bases from J, with 11 bases in between. CDR3 protein: CASSQDRSSYNEQFF. The CDR3 DNA sequence: TGTGCCAGCAGTCAGGACAGAAGCTCCTACAATGAGCAGTTCTTC.

V is TRBV11-3 and J is TRBJ1-2; a possible D gene is TRBD1 (5 bases). The length of the CDR3 is 16 residues. In germline, CDR1 is SGHNT, CDR2 YENEEA. Trimming took 0 bases from V and 2 from J, leaving 13 bases between them. The CDR3 DNA reads TGTGCCAGCAGCTTAGATCGGGACCTAACCAACTATGGCTACACCTTC. Its translation is CASSLDRDLTNYGYTF.

The gene calls are TRBV6-6 and TRBJ2-7, with TRBD2 identical over 12 bases. This CDR3 has 15 amino acids. CDR1 is MNHNY and CDR2 is SVGAGI in the germline V gene (reference sequence). V was pared by 6 bases and J by 2 bases, with 5 bases of the junction left unmatched. The CDR3 reads CASSRTSGITYEQYF. DNA for the CDR3: TGTGCCAGCAGCCGGACTAGCGGGATTACCTACGAGCAGTACTTC.

The chain couples TRBV7-9 to TRBJ1-1; D is possibly TRBD1 (6 bases). The CDR3 covers 17 residues. CDR1 and CDR2 (germline): SEHNR, FQNEAQ (reference sequence). Trimming removed 5 bases at V and 4 bases at J, with 23 bases between. The CDR3 DNA is TGTGCCAGCAGCACGACCCGACAGGCGGGGGGGATCACTGAAGCTTTCTTT. It encodes CASSTTRQAGGITEAFF.

The J gene is TRBJ1-2, the V gene TRBV7-9; D ambiguous. This CDR3 has 13 residues. Germline V gene sequence: CDR1 SEHNR, CDR2 FQNEAQ (reference sequence). The V end was cut by 5 bases, the J end by 6 bases, with 13 bases between. Written as DNA, the CDR3 is TGTGCCAGCAGCCAGGTCAGGTTGGATGGCTACACCTTC. It specifies CASSQVRLDGYTF.

The chain is built from TRBV9 and TRBJ2-4; 10 nucleotides match TRBD2. The ends lost 3 bases at V and 8 bases at J; junction bases unmatched: 2. Germline V gene sequence: CDR1 SGDLS, CDR2 YYNGEE. The CDR3 spans 13 residues. The CDR3 here is CASSEGTSDIQYF. DNA for the CDR3: TGTGCCAGCAGCGAGGGGACTAGCGACATTCAGTACTTC.

CDR3 sequence reads: CASSLARDQPQHF. The CDR3 DNA is TGTGCCAGCAGCTTAGCGCGGGATCAGCCCCAGCATTTT. The rearrangement joins TRBV7-2 to TRBJ1-5; D remains unclear. Between the trimmed V and J ends, which lost 0 bases and 5 bases, there was a span of 5 bases. This CDR3 contains 13 residues. The germline V gene has CDR1 SGHTA and CDR2 FQGNSA.

The V gene is TRBV7-2, the J gene TRBJ1-5, with no clear D. Trimming removed 5 bases at V and 2 bases at J, with 7 bases between. Germline V gene sequence: CDR1 SGHTA, CDR2 FQGNSA. The CDR3 consists of 13 residues. As DNA, the CDR3 is TGTGCCAGCAGCCCCTCCCGCAATCAGCCCCAGCATTTT. It specifies CASSPSRNQPQHF.

This chain uses TRBV7-2 with TRBJ1-6; 9 nucleotides agree with TRBD1. V trimming: 5 bases; J trimming: 11 bases; junction bases outside the gene matches: 10. CDR3 length: 15 residues. In germline, CDR1 is SGHTA, CDR2 FQGNSA. CDR3: CASSAPGTGSTPLHF. CDR3 sequence (DNA): TGTGCCAGCAGCGCGCCCGGGACAGGGAGCACACCCCTCCACTTT.

V gene TRBV11-2 combines with J gene TRBJ2-5; D might be TRBD2 (5 bases). The CDR3 loop spans 15 amino acids. V lost 5 bases, J lost 3 bases, and 16 bases lay in between. Germline V gene lookup returns CDR1 SGHAT and CDR2 FQNNGV. The CDR3 DNA is TGTGCCAGCAGCCTAACTACGTGGGAGAAAGAGACCCAGTACTTC. Encoded protein: CASSLTTWEKETQYF.

This rearrangement joins TRBV29-1 to TRBJ1-1; weak D call: TRBD1 (5 bases). The germline gives CDR1 SQVTM, CDR2 ANQGSEA. V was cut by 6 bases and J by 7 bases, with 15 bases left in between. The CDR3 consists of 12 residues. CDR3 sequence (DNA): TGCAGCGTCCCGTCGGGGCTTGATGAAGCTTTCTTT. It codes for CSVPSGLDEAFF. The full variable domain, with the rest looked up from reference TRBV29-1 and TRBJ1-1, is SAVISQKPSRDICQRGTSLTIQCQVDSQVTMMFWYRQQPGQSLTLIATANQGSEATYESGFVIDKFPISRPNLTFSTLTVSNMSPEDSSIYLCSVPSGLDEAFFGQGTRLTVV.

This rearrangement joins TRBV14 to TRBJ2-1; D unresolved. The CDR3 runs 14 residues. Trimming removed 1 base at V and 7 bases at J, with 11 bases between. Germline loops: CDR1 SGHDN, CDR2 FVKESK. CDR3 bases: TGTGCCAGCAGCCAAGTGGGCCTGCGGAATGAGCAGTTCTTC. Translated: CASSQVGLRNEQFF. Complete variable domain (other parts from reference TRBV14 and TRBJ2-1): EAGVTQFPSHSVIEKGQTVTLRCDPISGHDNLYWYRRVMGKEIKFLLHFVKESKQDESGMPNNRFLAERTGGTYSTLKVQPAELEDSGVYFCASSQVGLRNEQFFGPGTRLTVL.

This clone was seen just once. The chain carries TRBV27 and TRBJ1-1, with D possibly being TRBD1 (5 bases). This CDR3 region has 14 residues. Looked up from germline, CDR1 is MNHEY and CDR2 is SMNVEV (reference sequence). Deletions cut 4 bases from V and 5 bases from J, with 14 bases between. As DNA, the CDR3 is TGTGCCAGCAGTTCCCGGGACTTGGGAACTGAAGCTTTCTTT. This translates into CASSSRDLGTEAFF.

The genes are TRBV5-4 and TRBJ1-1; a weak D match, TRBD1 (5 bases). Germline CDR1 and CDR2: SGHNT and YYREEE (reference sequence). The CDR3 is made up of 16 amino acids. Trimming shortened V by 3 bases and J by 5 bases, and 20 bases separated the two germline ends. CDR3 region: CASSSSGGTAATEAFF. The DNA for the CDR3 is TGTGCCAGCAGCTCGTCTGGGGGGACCGCGGCAACTGAAGCTTTCTTT.

This clone was found a few times. The rearrangement links TRBV19 to TRBJ2-7, with TRBD1 matching 7 bases. The CDR3 consists of 14 residues. Germline V gene sequence: CDR1 LNHDA, CDR2 SQIVND (reference sequence). The J segment lost 3 bases and the V segment lost 5 bases, leaving 7 bases of the junction unmatched. CDR3 bases: TGTGCCAGTAGTGGCCGACAGGGCTTCTACGAGCAGTACTTC. Protein product: CASSGRQGFYEQYF.

The count of this clone is one. The DNA of the CDR3 is TGTGCTAGTGCTAACCTCCGGGACACAGAAGAGACCCAGTACTTC. Its protein product is CASANLRDTEETQYF. The V and J genes are TRBV12-5 and TRBJ2-5; weak D call: TRBD1 (6 bases). CDR1 and CDR2 from the germline V gene are LGHNT and FRNRAP. The CDR3 has 15 residues. Between the trimmed V and J ends, which lost 7 bases and 3 bases, there was a span of 18 bases.

This clone has only a few counts. The V call is TRBV7-9, the J call TRBJ1-2; D is perhaps TRBD1 (5 bases). Trimming stripped 2 bases from V and 4 bases from J, with 11 bases between. CDR3 size: 14 residues. Germline-derived CDR1 and CDR2 are SEHNR and FQNEAQ (reference sequence). The CDR3 protein is CASSLPVDSYGYTF. Written as DNA, the CDR3 is TGTGCCAGCAGCTTACCGGTTGACAGCTATGGCTACACCTTC.

The genes are TRBV14 and TRBJ2-1, with TRBD2 matching 7 bases. V shed 5 bases and J 2 bases; nucleotides not matched to a gene: 6. This CDR3 has 15 amino acids. Germline V gives CDR1 SGHDN, CDR2 FVKESK. This CDR3 reads CASSMMTSPYNEQFF. DNA for the CDR3: TGTGCCAGCAGCATGATGACTAGCCCCTACAATGAGCAGTTCTTC.

The gene calls are TRBV5-6 and TRBJ2-4; D remains ambiguous. V was cut by 3 bases and J by 7 bases, with 8 bases left in between. Germline CDR1 is SGHDT and CDR2 is YYEEEE. The CDR3 is 12 residues long. CDR3: CASSYEDNIQYF. Written as DNA, the CDR3 is TGTGCCAGCAGCTACGAGGATAACATTCAGTACTTC. Variable domain in full (rest from reference TRBV5-6 and TRBJ2-4): DAGVTQSPTHLIKTRGQQVTLRCSPKSGHDTVSWYQQALGQGPQFIFQYYEEEERQRGNFPDRFSGHQFPNYSSELNVNALLLGDSALYLCASSYEDNIQYFGAGTRLSVL.

In this sample, this clone turned up once. This rearrangement joins TRBV10-3 to TRBJ1-2; 8 bases align to TRBD1. From germline, CDR1 is ENHRY and CDR2 SYGVKD. This CDR3 has 12 residues. After removal of 8 bases from V and 10 bases from J, the junction contained 9 bases not matched to a gene. CDR3 DNA: TGTGCCATCCGGACAGGGCAAGGAGTCTACACCTTC. Amino acids: CAIRTGQGVYTF.

This chain uses TRBV5-4 with TRBJ2-3; D uncertain. The germline gives CDR1 SGHNT, CDR2 YYREEE (reference sequence). V lost 0 bases and J 6 bases, leaving 11 bases between the germline ends. The CDR3 loop spans 14 amino acids. The CDR3 region has the DNA TGTGCCAGCAGCTTGGCCGAAGACTCCGATACGCAGTATTTT. Protein sequence: CASSLAEDSDTQYF.

This clone showed up just a few times. The J gene is TRBJ2-3, the V gene TRBV10-1, with D possibly matching TRBD2 (5 bases). With 9 bases removed from V and 3 bases from J, the gap between germline ends came to 7 bases. CDR3 length equals 11 residues. Germline assignment: CDR1 WNHNN and CDR2 SYGVQD (reference sequence). This chain's CDR3 is CASGGTDTQYF. CDR3 DNA: TGCGCCAGTGGCGGGACAGATACGCAGTATTTT.

The CDR3 DNA reads as TGTGCCAGCACCCTCGCGGCGGGACCCTACGAGCAGTACTTC. Amino acids: CASTLAAGPYEQYF. The chain is built from TRBV6-5 and TRBJ2-7; tentatively, D is TRBD2 (6 bases). V gave up 7 bases and J gave up 2 bases, with 15 bases separating them. Germline values: CDR1 MNHEY, CDR2 SVGAGI. The CDR3 contains 14 residues.